The subject of this entry is one T cell receptor beta chain. Its antigen is unidentified. The CDR3 is 15 residues long. Between the trimmed V and J ends, which lost 7 bases and 0 bases, there was a span of 13 bases. The germline CDR1 and CDR2 sequences are MNHNS and SASEGT. This specimen belongs to a study of cytomegalovirus exposure and HLA in healthy donors. Turning to the study itself: Earlier, 150 million to 200 million T cells were analyzed, and some 120 million unique TCR beta sequences were found among them. Roughly 92 million unique TCRs, all from HLA-typed donors, were included in an early release of the data. Notes on the study in general: An analysis was carried out at a later point. It showed that HLA-associated TCR beta chains were more clonally expanded than equally common non-associated chains. The study listed under 200 cytomegalovirus-associated TCR beta chains.

13 Jbeta primers and 60 Vbeta primers were used for the PCR. The method was immunoSEQ multiplex PCR; TCRdb's version includes in-frame clones alone and lacks a portion of them. Here the sample spans 90,000 to 150,000 clones, about 83% being singletons. The specimen was PBMCs. This chain uses TRBV6-1 with TRBJ1-5, with unresolved D. The TCR sequence derives from a female donor in good health and CMV-seronegative. The CDR3: CASIFGPDSNQPQHF. Here the CDR3 DNA reads TGTGCCAGCATCTTTGGCCCCGATAGCAATCAGCCCCAGCATTTT.